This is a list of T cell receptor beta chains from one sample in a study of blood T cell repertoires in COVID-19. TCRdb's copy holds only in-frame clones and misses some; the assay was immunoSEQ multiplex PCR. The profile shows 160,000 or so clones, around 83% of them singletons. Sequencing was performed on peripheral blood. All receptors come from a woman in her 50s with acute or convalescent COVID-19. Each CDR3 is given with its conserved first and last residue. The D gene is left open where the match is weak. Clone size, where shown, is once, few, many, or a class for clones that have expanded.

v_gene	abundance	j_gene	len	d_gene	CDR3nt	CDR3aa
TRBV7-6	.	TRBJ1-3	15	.	TGTGCCAGCAGCTTATTTCAGGCCTCTGGAAACACCATATATTTT	CASSLFQASGNTIYF
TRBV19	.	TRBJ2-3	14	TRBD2	TGTGCCAGTACGCGGGAGGGCCTCTCAGATACGCAGTATTTT	CASTREGLSDTQYF
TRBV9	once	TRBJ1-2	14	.	TGTGCCAGCAGCGTTGCAGGGGCTAACTATGGCTACACCTTC	CASSVAGANYGYTF
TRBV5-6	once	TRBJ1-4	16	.	TGTGCCAGCAGCCACAGGAGAGTTGCAACTAATGAAAAACTGTTTTTT	CASSHRRVATNEKLFF
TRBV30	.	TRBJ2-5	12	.	TGTGCCTGGAGTTCCATGCAAGAGACCCAGTACTTC	CAWSSMQETQYF
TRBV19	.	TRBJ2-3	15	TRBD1	TGTGCCAGTAGCCGGGACAGGCAGTTGGCAGATACGCAGTATTTT	CASSRDRQLADTQYF
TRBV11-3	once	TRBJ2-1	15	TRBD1	TGTGCCAGCAGCTTAACCGGGACAGGGAAGAATGAGCAGTTCTTC	CASSLTGTGKNEQFF
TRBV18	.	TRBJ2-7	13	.	TGTGCCAGCTCATCCGGTAGCTCAGGGGAGCAGTACTTC	CASSSGSSGEQYF
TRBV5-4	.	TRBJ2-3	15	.	TGTGCCAGCAGCTTGGGGGGGGGCACGACAGATACGCAGTATTTT	CASSLGGGTTDTQYF
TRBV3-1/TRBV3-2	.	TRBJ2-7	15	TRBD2	TGTGCCAGCAGCCAAAGCGGGGGGGGATCCTACGAGCAGTACTTC	CASSQSGGGSYEQYF
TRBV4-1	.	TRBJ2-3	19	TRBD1	TGCGCCAGCAGCCGAAGTGTTTATCAAGGACAGGGTAGGGCAGATACGCAGTATTTT	CASSRSVYQGQGRADTQYF
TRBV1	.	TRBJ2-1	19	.	TGCACCAGCAGCCAAGAGGGACTAGCGGTTTTAAGCTCCTACAATGAGCAGTTCTTC	CTSSQEGLAVLSSYNEQFF
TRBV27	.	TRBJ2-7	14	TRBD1	TGTGCCAGCACTCGGGACAGGGGGCGAAACGAGCAGTACTTC	CASTRDRGRNEQYF
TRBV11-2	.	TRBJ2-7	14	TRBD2	TGTGCCAGCATAGGTCCGGGACTAGGGGGCGAGCAGTACTTC	CASIGPGLGGEQYF
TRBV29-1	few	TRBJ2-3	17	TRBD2	TGCAGCGTTTTTGGGGCGGTCGAGCGGGGGGGAAAAGATACGCAGTATTTT	CSVFGAVERGGKDTQYF
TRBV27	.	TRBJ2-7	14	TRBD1	TGTGCCAGCGGGGACAGGGGGGGAAATGACGAGCAGTACTTC	CASGDRGGNDEQYF
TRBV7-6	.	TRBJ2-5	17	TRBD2	TGTGCCAGCAGCTTAGGTCTAGCGGGAGGAAACCAAGAGACCCAGTACTTC	CASSLGLAGGNQETQYF
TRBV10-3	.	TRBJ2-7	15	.	TGTGCCATCAGTGACCCTACCGGGTCCAGGGACGAGCAGTACTTC	CAISDPTGSRDEQYF
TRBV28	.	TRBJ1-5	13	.	TGTGCCAGCAGTTCACCACTTATTCAGCCCCAGCATTTT	CASSSPLIQPQHF
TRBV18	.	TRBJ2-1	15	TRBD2	TGTGCCAGCTCACCTAGCGGGAGGGCCAACAATGAGCAGTTCTTC	CASSPSGRANNEQFF
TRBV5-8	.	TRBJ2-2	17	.	TGTGCCAGCAGCTTGGGTGGGCTAGCCGTCAACACCGGGGAGCTGTTTTTT	CASSLGGLAVNTGELFF
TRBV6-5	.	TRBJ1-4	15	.	TGTGCCAGCAGTTCCAGGGGACGGACTAATGAAAAACTGTTTTTT	CASSSRGRTNEKLFF
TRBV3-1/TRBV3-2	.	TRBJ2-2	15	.	TGTGCCAGCAGCCGCACATCTCAGGGGACCGGGGAGCTGTTTTTT	CASSRTSQGTGELFF
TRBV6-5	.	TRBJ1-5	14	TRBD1	TGTGCCAGCAGCCCCGGGACAGGGAATCAGCCCCAGCATTTT	CASSPGTGNQPQHF
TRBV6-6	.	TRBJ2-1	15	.	TGTGCCAGCAGTTACAAGACAGCTACCTACAATGAGCAGTTCTTC	CASSYKTATYNEQFF
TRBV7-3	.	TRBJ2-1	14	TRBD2	TGTGCCAGCAGCGACGGGACTAGCGTGGGTGAGCAGTTCTTC	CASSDGTSVGEQFF
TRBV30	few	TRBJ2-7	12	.	TGTGCCTGGAGTGCGGGGTCCTACGAGCAGTACTTC	CAWSAGSYEQYF
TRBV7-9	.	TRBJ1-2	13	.	TGTGCCAGCAGCTTACAGGGAAACTATGGCTACACCTTC	CASSLQGNYGYTF
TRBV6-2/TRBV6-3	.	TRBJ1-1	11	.	TGTGCCAGCAGTCTCGACACTCAGGCTTTCTTT	CASSLDTQAFF
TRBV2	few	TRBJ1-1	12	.	TGTGCCAGCAGTGAGGAGGTGAAGCGGGCTTTCTTT	CASSEEVKRAFF
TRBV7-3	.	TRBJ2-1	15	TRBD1	TGTGCCAGCAGCTCCGGGACAGGCCTATACAATGAGCAGTTCTTC	CASSSGTGLYNEQFF
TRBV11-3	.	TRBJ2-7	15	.	TGTGCCAGCAGCTTAGCGACGGGACAAGCCTACGAGCAGTACTTC	CASSLATGQAYEQYF
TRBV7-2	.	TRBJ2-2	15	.	TGTGCCAGCAGCCCCGGGCTAGCGCGCACCGGGGAGCTGTTTTTT	CASSPGLARTGELFF
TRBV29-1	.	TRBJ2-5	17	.	TGCAGCGTCAACGGAGGGTTCAGCTCTGGGGGCCAAGAGACCCAGTACTTC	CSVNGGFSSGGQETQYF
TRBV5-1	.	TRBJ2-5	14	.	TGCGCCAGCAGCTTGGGGAGGGGGCCAGAGACCCAGTACTTC	CASSLGRGPETQYF
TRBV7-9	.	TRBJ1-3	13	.	TGTGCCAGCAGCTTAGAACTTGGAAACACCATATATTTT	CASSLELGNTIYF
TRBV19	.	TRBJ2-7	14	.	TGTGCCAGTAGGATAAGTCCTTCGGTCCCCGAGCAGTACTTC	CASRISPSVPEQYF
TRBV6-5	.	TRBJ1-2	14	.	TGTGCCAGCCAGTCGGGGTCAAGGTACTATGGCTACACCTTC	CASQSGSRYYGYTF
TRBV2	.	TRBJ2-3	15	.	TGTGCCAGCAGTCCACTAGCCACGACAACAGATACGCAGTATTTT	CASSPLATTTDTQYF